This T cell receptor (beta chain) was documented in a study of beta chain features in type 1 diabetes. Study findings and constraints: There was a moderate but significant shortening of TCRB CDR3s in all four CD4+ subsets of Type 1 diabetes patients.

Expressed TCRB transcripts got sequenced, as all isolated RNA was reverse transcribed. The table came from immunoSEQ multiplex PCR; TCRdb's copy has only in-frame clones and leaves some out. The sample has over 150,000 clones; less than 15% are singletons. There are a few counts of this clone. The antigen is not known. The ends lost 3 bases at V and 0 bases at J; junction bases unmatched: 3. From germline, CDR1 is SQVTM and CDR2 ANQGSEA. This CDR3 contains 17 residues. The TCR sequence derives from a young woman in good health. Input material: central memory CD4+ T cells from blood. V and J are TRBV29-1 and TRBJ2-2; the match to TRBD2 covers 14 bases. The CDR3 nucleotides read TGCAGCGTTGACGGACTAGCGGGAGGCGCGAACACCGGGGAGCTGTTTTTT. This sequence encodes CSVDGLAGGANTGELFF.